This record covers a single T cell receptor (beta chain). The record originates from a study of blood T cell repertoires in COVID-19. The V gene lost 3 bases and the J gene lost 4 bases, with 12 bases spanning the gap. The CDR3 length is 14 residues. CDR1 and CDR2 from the germline V gene are MNHEY and SMNVEV (reference sequence). Clones were sequenced by immunoSEQ multiplex PCR, and TCRdb holds only the in-frame ones, with some missing. The repertoire holds about 300,000 clones, roughly 89% seen once, with 1.5% to 2% in the top ten. The sequenced sample consisted of peripheral blood. This chain uses TRBV27 with TRBJ1-1, with D possibly matching TRBD1 (5 bases). This TCR was recovered from a young woman with COVID-19, enrolled during active disease. The CDR3 sequence is CASSLWGGTTEAFF. CDR3 nucleotide sequence: TGTGCCAGCAGTTTGTGGGGGGGGACCACTGAAGCTTTCTTT.